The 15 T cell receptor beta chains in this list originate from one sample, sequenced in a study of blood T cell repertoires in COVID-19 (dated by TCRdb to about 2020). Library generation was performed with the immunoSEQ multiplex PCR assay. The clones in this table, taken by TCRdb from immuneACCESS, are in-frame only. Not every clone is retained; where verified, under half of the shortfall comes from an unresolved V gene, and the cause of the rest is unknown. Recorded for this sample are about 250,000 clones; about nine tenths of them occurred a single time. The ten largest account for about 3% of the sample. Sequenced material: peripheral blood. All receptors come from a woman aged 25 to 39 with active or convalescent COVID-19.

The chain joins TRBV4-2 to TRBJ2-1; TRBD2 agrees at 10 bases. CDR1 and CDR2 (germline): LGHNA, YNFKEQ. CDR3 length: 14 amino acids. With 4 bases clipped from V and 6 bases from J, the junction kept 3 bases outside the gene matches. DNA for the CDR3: TGTGCCAGCAGCCTAGCGGGGGGACCCAATGAGCAGTTCTTC. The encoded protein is CASSLAGGPNEQFF.

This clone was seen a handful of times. The CDR3 bases are TGTGCCAGCAGCGGGGGGCCGTCCCGGGACAGGGGGAACACTGAAGCTTTCTTT. It codes for CASSGGPSRDRGNTEAFF. The chain recombines TRBV7-9 with TRBJ1-1; 10 bases are a match to TRBD1. V trimming: 5 bases; J trimming: 1 base; junction bases outside the gene matches: 13. The CDR3 has 18 residues. Per germline, CDR1 SEHNR and CDR2 FQNEAQ (reference sequence).

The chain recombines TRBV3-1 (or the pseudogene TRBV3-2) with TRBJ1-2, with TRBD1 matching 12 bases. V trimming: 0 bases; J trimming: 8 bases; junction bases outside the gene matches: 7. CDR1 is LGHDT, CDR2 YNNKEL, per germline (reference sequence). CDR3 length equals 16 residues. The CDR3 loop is CASSQDRGQGARGYTF. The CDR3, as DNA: TGTGCCAGCAGCCAAGACAGGGGACAGGGGGCGCGGGGCTACACCTTC.

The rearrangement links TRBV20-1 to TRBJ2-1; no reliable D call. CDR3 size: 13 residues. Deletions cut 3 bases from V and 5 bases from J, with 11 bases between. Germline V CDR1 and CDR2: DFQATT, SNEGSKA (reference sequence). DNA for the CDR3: TGCAGTGCTAGTATACAGCTCGACAATGAGCAGTTCTTC. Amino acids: CSASIQLDNEQFF.

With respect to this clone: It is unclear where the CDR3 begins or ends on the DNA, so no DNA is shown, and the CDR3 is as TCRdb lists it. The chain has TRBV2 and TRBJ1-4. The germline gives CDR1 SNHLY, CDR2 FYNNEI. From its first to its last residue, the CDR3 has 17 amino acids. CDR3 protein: CASSLWGLSGPNEKLFF.

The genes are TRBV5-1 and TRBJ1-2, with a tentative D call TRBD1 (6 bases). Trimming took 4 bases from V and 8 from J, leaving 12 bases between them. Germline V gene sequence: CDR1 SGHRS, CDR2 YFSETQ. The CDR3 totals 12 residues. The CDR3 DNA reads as TGCGCCAGCAGCCTACGAGGGGGAGGCTACACCTTC. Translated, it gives CASSLRGGGYTF. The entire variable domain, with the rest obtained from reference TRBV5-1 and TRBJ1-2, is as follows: KAGVTQTPRYLIKTRGQQVTLSCSPISGHRSVSWYQQTPGQGLQFLFEYFSETQRNKGNFPGRFSGRQFSNSRSEMNVSTLELGDSALYLCASSLRGGGYTFGSGTRLTVV.

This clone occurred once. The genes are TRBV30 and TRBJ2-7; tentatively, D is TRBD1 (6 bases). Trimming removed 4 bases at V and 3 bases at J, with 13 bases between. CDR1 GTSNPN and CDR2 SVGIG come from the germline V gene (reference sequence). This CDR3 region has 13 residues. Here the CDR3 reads CAWTSGVSYEQYF. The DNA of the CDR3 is TGTGCCTGGACCTCAGGGGTAAGCTACGAGCAGTACTTC. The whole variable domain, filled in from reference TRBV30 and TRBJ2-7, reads SQTIHQWPATLVQPVGSPLSLECTVEGTSNPNLYWYRQAAGRGLQLLFYSVGIGQISSEVPQNLSASRPQDRQFILSSKKLLLSDSGFYLCAWTSGVSYEQYFGPGTRLTVT.

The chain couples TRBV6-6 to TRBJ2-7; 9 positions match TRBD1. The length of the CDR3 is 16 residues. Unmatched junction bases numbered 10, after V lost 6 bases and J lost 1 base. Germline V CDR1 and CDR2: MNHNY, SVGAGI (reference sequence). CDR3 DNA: TGTGCCAGCAGCATATCCGGGACAGGGATTTCCTACGAGCAGTACTTC. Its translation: CASSISGTGISYEQYF.

Written as DNA, the CDR3 is TGTGCCAGCAGCTTAGTAAGGGGGAATCAGCCCCAGCATTTT. As protein: CASSLVRGNQPQHF. V gene TRBV7-2 combines with J gene TRBJ1-5; perhaps TRBD1 as D (6 bases). CDR3 size: 14 residues. The V gene's germline CDR1 is SGHTA and CDR2 FQGNSA. V was pared by 1 base and J by 4 bases, with 8 bases between. The full variable domain, completed using reference TRBV7-2 and TRBJ1-5, is GAGVSQSPSNKVTEKGKDVELRCDPISGHTALYWYRQSLGQGLEFLIYFQGNSAPDKSGLPSDRFSAERTGGSVSTLTIQRTQQEDSAVYLCASSLVRGNQPQHFGDGTRLSIL.

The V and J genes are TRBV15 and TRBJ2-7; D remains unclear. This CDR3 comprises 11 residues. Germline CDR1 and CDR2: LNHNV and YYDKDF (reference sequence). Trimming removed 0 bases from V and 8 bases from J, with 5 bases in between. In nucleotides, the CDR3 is TGTGCCACCAGCAGAGATCAGAAGCAGTACTTC. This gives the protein CATSRDQKQYF. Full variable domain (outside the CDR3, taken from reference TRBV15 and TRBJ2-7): DAMVIQNPRYQVTQFGKPVTLSCSQTLNHNVMYWYQQKSSQAPKLLFHYYDKDFNNEADTPDNFQSRRPNTSFCFLDIRSPGLGDTAMYLCATSRDQKQYFGPGTRLTVT.

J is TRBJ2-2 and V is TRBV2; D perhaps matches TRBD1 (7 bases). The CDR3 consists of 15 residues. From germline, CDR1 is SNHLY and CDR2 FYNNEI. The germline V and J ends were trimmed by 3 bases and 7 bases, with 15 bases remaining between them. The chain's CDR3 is CASSEQGGANGELFF. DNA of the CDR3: TGTGCCAGCAGTGAGCAGGGGGGAGCGAACGGGGAGCTGTTTTTT.

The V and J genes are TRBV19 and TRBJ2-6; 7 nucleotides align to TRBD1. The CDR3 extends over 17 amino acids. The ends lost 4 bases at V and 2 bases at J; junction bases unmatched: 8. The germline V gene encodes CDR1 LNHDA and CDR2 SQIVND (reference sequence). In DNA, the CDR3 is TGTGCCAGTAGTAAGTTGCAGGGGGTTGCTGGGGCCAACGTCCTGACTTTC. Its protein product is CASSKLQGVAGANVLTF.

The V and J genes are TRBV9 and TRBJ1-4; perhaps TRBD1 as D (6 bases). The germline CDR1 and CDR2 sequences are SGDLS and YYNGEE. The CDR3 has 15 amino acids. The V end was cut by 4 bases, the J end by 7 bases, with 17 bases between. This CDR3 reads CASSPRGGVGEKLFF. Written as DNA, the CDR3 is TGTGCCAGCAGCCCCCGAGGGGGGGTGGGTGAAAAACTGTTTTTT.

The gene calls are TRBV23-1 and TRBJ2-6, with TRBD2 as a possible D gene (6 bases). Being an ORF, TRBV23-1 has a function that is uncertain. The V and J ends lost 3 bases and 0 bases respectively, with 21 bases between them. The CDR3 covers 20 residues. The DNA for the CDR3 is TGCGCCAGCAGTCACCCCCCCGGCGGGACGGATAGCTCTGGGGCCAACGTCCTGACTTTC. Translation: CASSHPPGGTDSSGANVLTF.

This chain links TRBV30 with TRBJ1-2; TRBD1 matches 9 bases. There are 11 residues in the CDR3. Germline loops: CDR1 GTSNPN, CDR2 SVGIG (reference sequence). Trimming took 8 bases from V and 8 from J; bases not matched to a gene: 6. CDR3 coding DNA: TGTGCCGTGGACAGGGGTGGCGGCTACACCTTC. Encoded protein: CAVDRGGGYTF.